This TCR beta chain was sequenced in a study of liver allograft versus peripheral blood T cells. For the study at large: Comparative analysis was performed on T cell receptor repertoires from transplanted livers and from recipients' peripheral blood. Overall study findings and caveats: Repertoires found inside liver allografts reportedly differed from T cell receptor repertoires in peripheral blood.

This clonotype is categorized as medium-sized. Its antigen remains unknown. TCRdb reanalysed the reads using MiXCR and keeps one entry per CDR3 protein. Among 2,000 to 2,500 distinct CDR3 sequences, roughly 14% were seen once, and the ten largest hold 9%. CDR1 SGHTA and CDR2 FQGNSA come from the germline V gene. The CDR3 covers 14 residues. V gave up 2 bases and J gave up 7 bases, with 11 bases separating them. The rearrangement joins TRBV7-2 to TRBJ2-2; D not resolved. The origin of this receptor is a human patient who had a liver transplant. Some T cells here may be from the graft donor. CDR3 coding DNA: TGTGCCAGCAGCTTAAGTACCGGAATCGGGGAGCTGTTTTTT. As protein: CASSLSTGIGELFF. The whole variable domain, filled in from reference TRBV7-2 and TRBJ2-2, reads GAGVSQSPSNKVTEKGKDVELRCDPISGHTALYWYRQSLGQGLEFLIYFQGNSAPDKSGLPSDRFSAERTGGSVSTLTIQRTQQEDSAVYLCASSLSTGIGELFFGEGSRLTVL.